The rows below give T cell receptor beta chains drawn from one sample of a study of response to subunit inactivated influenza vaccine. TCRdb ran MiXCR on the RT-PCR reads and lists one entry per CDR3 protein. This sample has about 570,000 distinct CDR3 sequences, with about 10% found just once. The same data also went into a second study, on T cells expressing NK-cell markers.

This specimen consisted of PBMCs from blood, obtained on the day of vaccination. The receptors stem from a man in his fifties who received an inactivated influenza vaccine. Each CDR3 is given with its conserved first and last residue. The D gene is left open where the match is weak. Size is stated for part of the rows, as once, few or many counts, or as a class when the clone is expanded.

J,V,size,D,DNA,CDR3
TRBJ2-7,TRBV10-3,few,.,TGTGCCATCAGCCAAGACGACTACTACGAGCAGTACTTC,CAISQDDYYEQYF
TRBJ1-1,TRBV3-1,.,TRBD1,TGTGCCAGCAGCCTCGGGACAGGGGGCGGAATTGAAGCTTTCTTT,CASSLGTGGGIEAFF
TRBJ2-3,TRBV28,few,.,TGTGCCAGCAGCCCGCCATTTGGGGGGAATACGCAGTATTTT,CASSPPFGGNTQYF
TRBJ2-7,TRBV5-1,.,.,TGCGCCAGCAGCTTGGTTTCTGCAGGCCTAGTCTACGAGCAGTACTTC,CASSLVSAGLVYEQYF
TRBJ2-5,TRBV7-2,.,TRBD2,TGTGCCAGCAGACCCACTAGCGGAGGGAGGGAGACCCAGTACTTC,CASRPTSGGRETQYF
TRBJ1-6,TRBV2,.,.,TGTGCCAGCAGTGAGACAGGAAATTCACCCCTCCACTTT,CASSETGNSPLHF
TRBJ2-1,TRBV10-3,few,.,TGTGCCATTAAAGAAACCGGTGAGCAGTTCTTC,CAIKETGEQFF
TRBJ2-3,TRBV7-2,many,TRBD2,TGTGCCAGCAGCTTTACTAGCGGGAGTACGGGAGATACGCAGTATTTT,CASSFTSGSTGDTQYF
TRBJ2-7,TRBV6-2/TRBV6-3,.,.,TGTGCCAGCAAGCTTTGGGACGGAGAGTACGAGCAGTACTTC,CASKLWDGEYEQYF
TRBJ1-2,TRBV12-3/TRBV12-4,many,.,TGTGCCAGCAGTTTAGGGGTAGGATATGGCTACACCTTC,CASSLGVGYGYTF
TRBJ2-1,TRBV7-9,few,TRBD2,TGTGCCAGCAGCTCCTCAGACGGGGGGGGCATTTACAATGAGCAGTTCTTC,CASSSSDGGGIYNEQFF
TRBJ2-1,TRBV6-2/TRBV6-3,many,TRBD2,TGTGCCAATAACGTGGGGCTAGCGGGAGGCGACTCCTACAATGAGCAGTTCTTC,CANNVGLAGGDSYNEQFF
TRBJ2-7,TRBV18,.,TRBD2,TGTGCCAGCTCACCACCGTCGGGAGGGCCCCACGAGCAGTACTTC,CASSPPSGGPHEQYF
TRBJ2-7,TRBV20-1,.,TRBD1,TGCAGTGCTAAGGGACAGGGCTCCTACGAGCAGTACTTC,CSAKGQGSYEQYF
TRBJ1-2,TRBV29-1,.,.,TGCAGCGTAGCCATCTCGGGGGGCCGCTATGGCTACACCTTC,CSVAISGGRYGYTF
TRBJ2-1,TRBV6-2/TRBV6-3,.,.,TGTGCCAGCAGTTACGAAGGACTAAAGCAGTTCTTC,CASSYEGLKQFF
TRBJ2-7,TRBV28,few,TRBD1,TGTGCCAGCAGTTGGAGGTGGACAGGGGGTTCCTACGAGCAGTACTTC,CASSWRWTGGSYEQYF
TRBJ2-4,TRBV15,.,.,TGTGCCACCAGCAATTCGGGCACCCTTACCAAAAACATTCAGTACTTC,CATSNSGTLTKNIQYF